This record concerns one T cell receptor (beta chain) sequence. Its matching antigen is unknown. This record belongs to a study of cytomegalovirus exposure and HLA in healthy donors. General observations from the study: The classifier reportedly diagnosed cytomegalovirus status with high sensitivity and specificity.

The CDR3 extends over 15 amino acids. V was shortened by 3 bases and J by 0 bases, with 12 bases between the two germline ends. Germline CDR1 and CDR2: MDHEN and SYDVKM. Researchers ran the PCR with 60 Vbeta and 13 Jbeta primers. Generated by immunoSEQ multiplex PCR, the TCRdb table keeps only in-frame clones and is missing some. There are over 200,000 clones in the sample; approximately 84% occur only once, and 0.58% lies in the top ten. The sequenced sample was PBMCs. This clonotype was sampled from a woman aged 40-49 years in good health and CMV-seronegative. The rearrangement links TRBV28 to TRBJ2-7; weak D call: TRBD1 (7 bases). CDR3 bases: TGTGCCAGCAGTTTTGCGGGACAGAGCTCCTACGAGCAGTACTTC. This codes for CASSFAGQSSYEQYF.